This TCR beta chain originates from a study of blood T cell repertoires in COVID-19. The protocol was immunoSEQ multiplex PCR, while the TCRdb copy is restricted to in-frame clones and leaves out a portion. This table has 380,000 or so clones, approximately 87% appearing once. Cohort allocation depended upon clinical history that participants reported. Germline loops: CDR1 LNHDA, CDR2 SQIVND (reference sequence). This CDR3 has 14 amino acids. Trimming took off 9 bases at V and 3 bases at J, with 12 bases between the two ends. This clonotype originated in a woman aged 25 to 45 with acute COVID-19. The rearrangement links TRBV19 to TRBJ2-6; TRBD2 might be the D (5 bases). Sequenced input: PBMCs or T cells enriched from blood (not recorded which). Here the CDR3 DNA reads TGTGCCAGCGCGACGGGGTTTGGGGCCAACGTCCTGACTTTC. The encoded protein is CASATGFGANVLTF.